Listed below are T cell receptor beta chains from one sample, sequenced in a study of tumor-infiltrating lymphocytes in primary liver carcinoma. In TCRdb, the multiplex PCR reads were re-called with MiXCR into one record per CDR3 protein. The sample records approximately 88,000 distinct CDR3 sequences, about 70% being singletons. Source material: tumor-adjacent normal liver tissue. The origin of the receptors is a man aged 40-49 years with primary liver carcinoma and hepatitis B virus infection. CDR3s include the opening cysteine and the closing phenylalanine or tryptophan. Fields, in order: V gene, D gene, CDR3 protein. A D gene is named only where the DNA matches it firmly.

v_call: TRBV7-9
d_call: TRBD1
cdr3_aa: CANSSTGDLNEKLFF

v_call: TRBV6-5
d_call: TRBD2
cdr3_aa: CASSLGGGPSEQFF

v_call: TRBV7-3
d_call: TRBD1
cdr3_aa: CASSSGQTNTIYF

v_call: TRBV11-2
d_call: NA
cdr3_aa: CASSLARLALGKKETQYF

v_call: TRBV5-1
d_call: NA
cdr3_aa: CASSLVEAGELFF

v_call: TRBV11-2
d_call: NA
cdr3_aa: CVSSLARENIHYF

v_call: TRBV29-1
d_call: NA
cdr3_aa: CSVEVGRMTDTQYF

v_call: TRBV7-8
d_call: NA
cdr3_aa: CASSLAPSSDGYTF

v_call: TRBV11-2
d_call: TRBD2
cdr3_aa: CAGSFVPASGQETQYF

v_call: TRBV10-3
d_call: TRBD2
cdr3_aa: CAISEISGRRNEQFF

v_call: TRBV11-2
d_call: NA
cdr3_aa: CASSPGSVAEAYF

v_call: TRBV15
d_call: NA
cdr3_aa: CATSRLGADTQYF

v_call: TRBV28
d_call: NA
cdr3_aa: CANRDGGYGYTF

v_call: TRBV11-3
d_call: NA
cdr3_aa: CASSLGRANTEVFF

v_call: TRBV6-1
d_call: TRBD2
cdr3_aa: CVSGGTSGYEQYF

v_call: TRBV12-3/TRBV12-4
d_call: NA
cdr3_aa: CVSRISSGANVLTF

v_call: TRBV5-5
d_call: TRBD2
cdr3_aa: CASSRGLGPSYEQYF

v_call: TRBV7-9
d_call: TRBD1
cdr3_aa: CASSLPLGQGAAEPSTDTQYF

v_call: TRBV11-2
d_call: TRBD2
cdr3_aa: CASSSRPSGSIYEQFF

v_call: TRBV24-1
d_call: TRBD2
cdr3_aa: CATSDLVTSGGYYNEQFF

v_call: TRBV20-1
d_call: NA
cdr3_aa: CSASSPSRPSYEQYF

v_call: TRBV2
d_call: NA
cdr3_aa: CASSPGLPPADTQYF

v_call: TRBV6-5
d_call: TRBD2
cdr3_aa: CASSNGGSSSETQYF

v_call: TRBV28
d_call: TRBD1
cdr3_aa: CASSSRTGKNQRAGELFF

v_call: TRBV6-1
d_call: NA
cdr3_aa: CASSLTRADTQYF

v_call: TRBV11-3
d_call: NA
cdr3_aa: CANSLGFGSEAFF

v_call: TRBV5-5
d_call: TRBD2
cdr3_aa: CASRPGLADGELFF

v_call: TRBV5-1
d_call: NA
cdr3_aa: CASSPAPEETQYF

v_call: TRBV11-1
d_call: TRBD2
cdr3_aa: CASNLGLGLAGEVDNEQFF

v_call: TRBV12-3/TRBV12-4
d_call: TRBD2
cdr3_aa: CASSLAGIAGELFF

v_call: TRBV11-1
d_call: NA
cdr3_aa: CASSPPPEVRKDFHETQYF

v_call: TRBV19
d_call: TRBD2
cdr3_aa: CASSIDAGTSDTRELFF

v_call: TRBV29-1
d_call: TRBD1
cdr3_aa: CSVPGTGKRSGANVLTF

v_call: TRBV5-1
d_call: NA
cdr3_aa: CASSLMAGNNEQFF

v_call: TRBV12-3/TRBV12-4
d_call: NA
cdr3_aa: CASSTQKNILYF

v_call: TRBV7-2
d_call: NA
cdr3_aa: CASSSQGPTETQYF

v_call: TRBV6-1
d_call: NA
cdr3_aa: CASSESFATPKTEAFF

v_call: TRBV28
d_call: NA
cdr3_aa: CASSGGAVRETQYF

v_call: TRBV5-1
d_call: NA
cdr3_aa: CASSLRGIYEQFF

v_call: TRBV11-2
d_call: NA
cdr3_aa: CASSLTGKSGNTIYF

v_call: TRBV7-9
d_call: NA
cdr3_aa: CASSISREDTQYF

v_call: TRBV13
d_call: NA
cdr3_aa: CASSPPRGMGDTQYF

v_call: TRBV6-5
d_call: TRBD1
cdr3_aa: CASSPQTGAGTNVLTF

v_call: TRBV5-6
d_call: NA
cdr3_aa: CASSLGRQHSNEQFF

v_call: TRBV10-2
d_call: TRBD1
cdr3_aa: CANSNDRVADTQYF

v_call: TRBV5-1
d_call: NA
cdr3_aa: CASGLSGIPNGQFF

v_call: TRBV5-6
d_call: NA
cdr3_aa: CASSLGVQETQYF

v_call: TRBV28
d_call: NA
cdr3_aa: CANSLGRSQFF

v_call: TRBV19
d_call: NA
cdr3_aa: CASSSVGATYEQYF

v_call: TRBV11-2
d_call: NA
cdr3_aa: CASSLSGYNQPQHF

v_call: TRBV30
d_call: NA
cdr3_aa: CAWSVQGGNEQFF

v_call: TRBV6-1
d_call: TRBD1
cdr3_aa: CASSESQGGSPLHF

v_call: TRBV28
d_call: TRBD2
cdr3_aa: CASSLYPSGSGYNEQFF

v_call: TRBV4-2
d_call: TRBD2
cdr3_aa: CASSQEGLAGGLSYEQNF

v_call: TRBV4-1
d_call: TRBD2
cdr3_aa: CASSQDSGGSSPAKNIQYF